This entry features one T cell receptor beta chain sequence. The antigen is undetermined. The data originate from a study of shared clonotypes between healthy human individuals. Germline lookup yields CDR1 MNHNS and CDR2 SASEGT. Trimming stripped 5 bases from V and 1 base from J, with 11 bases between. The CDR3 length is 14 residues. The split of CD4+ cells yielded CD45RA+ naive and CD45RA-negative memory subsets. Deep-level settings were used for running the assay. Libraries were prepared by immunoSEQ multiplex PCR; TCRdb keeps only in-frame clonotypes and omits some of them. This table holds fewer than 2.5 million clones, approximately 93% found once. Notes on the study in general: Large depth notwithstanding, sorted-subset sequencing proved incomplete by rarefaction.

This receptor was identified in a man younger than 35 in good health. Some clones in this sample may be carry-over from other donors' samples. Sequenced sample: naive CD4+ T cells from PBMCs. Regarding subset: CD45RA+ positively selected. V gene TRBV6-1 combines with J gene TRBJ2-5; D unresolved. The CDR3 nucleotides are TGTGCCAGCAGTAAAACCATAGTCCAAGAGACCCAGTACTTC. As protein: CASSKTIVQETQYF.